This T cell receptor (beta chain) appears in the sequencing data of a study of blood T cells in healthy people across ages. The CDR3 is 13 amino acids. With 7 bases removed from V and 7 bases from J, the gap between germline ends came to 17 bases. The germline V gene has CDR1 SGHTA and CDR2 FQGNSA. Notes on the study in general: With unsorted PBMCs, a conclusive comparison of naive versus antigen-experienced cells was not possible.

Investigators took about 10 milliliters of peripheral blood from every donor. A second PCR of 7 to 11 cycles used a sample-barcoded 5' primer and a J-beta primer mix. MiXCR was run by TCRdb on the 5' RACE reads, yielding one entry per CDR3 protein. The sample holds nearly 800,000 distinct CDR3 sequences; 20% to 30% are singletons and the top ten take approximately 3.7%. This clonotype was counted only a few times. Its specificity is unknown. The sample was also reused in another study, on T cells of mothers and their children. Turning to that study: Sequencing got over 8 million TCR beta CDR3 reads from each mother and about 2.9 million from each child.

The chain employs TRBV7-2 and TRBJ2-7; tentatively, D is TRBD1 (6 bases). The source is a boy between 10 and 17 years old in good health. Source material: blood. As DNA, the CDR3 is TGTGCCAGCACCCAGGACAGCCCTTCTGAGCAGTACTTC. The encoded protein is CASTQDSPSEQYF.